The 12 T cell receptor beta chains below come from one sample, sequenced in a study of Graves' ophthalmopathy and Graves' hyperthyroidism. The TCR beta CDR3 regions underwent amplification from RNA transcripts. After a first-round RT-PCR with HTBI primers, a second-round multiplex PCR was run. MiXCR was run by TCRdb on the multiplex PCR reads, yielding one entry per CDR3 protein. Of around 1,200,000 distinct CDR3 sequences listed, less than 45% are singletons. Sequenced: peripheral blood or thyroid tissue (not recorded which). These receptors all stem from an adult man with Graves' hyperthyroidism.

This clonotype occurred a few times. CDR3 DNA: TGTGCCAGCAGCTTGGGCCGGGACAGGGTAAATTCACCCCTCCACTTT. Translation gives CASSLGRDRVNSPLHF. This chain connects TRBV5-6 to TRBJ1-6; 9 bases line up with TRBD1. The length of the CDR3 is 16 residues. J gave up 7 bases and V 0 bases, and 5 bases lay outside the gene matches. Germline CDR1 and CDR2: SGHDT and YYEEEE. Supplemented by reference TRBV5-6 and TRBJ1-6, the full variable domain reads DAGVTQSPTHLIKTRGQQVTLRCSPKSGHDTVSWYQQALGQGPQFIFQYYEEEERQRGNFPDRFSGHQFPNYSSELNVNALLLGDSALYLCASSLGRDRVNSPLHFGNGTRLTVT.

As concerns this clonotype: Because it lacks the conserved phenylalanine or tryptophan at the end, this CDR3 is likely a read error. Because the CDR3's place on the DNA is in doubt, the DNA is left out and the CDR3 is given as listed by TCRdb. This sequence joins TRBV5-4 and TRBJ1-6. Including both end residues, the CDR3 is 8 amino acids long. The germline CDR1 and CDR2 sequences are SGHNT and YYREEE (reference sequence). The CDR3 is CASSLSTM.

Many counts were recorded for this clonotype. V is TRBV7-9 and J is TRBJ2-7; maybe TRBD2 (5 bases). V gave up 5 bases and J gave up 2 bases, with 22 bases separating them. The CDR3 sequence is 17 residues long. Per germline, CDR1 SEHNR and CDR2 FQNEAQ (reference sequence). DNA for the CDR3: TGTGCCAGCAGCGCATACCCCTGGAGAGGGTCAGCCTACGAGCAGTACTTC. It specifies CASSAYPWRGSAYEQYF.

The chain links TRBV29-1 to TRBJ2-7; 9 bases agree with TRBD1. The V and J ends lost 4 bases and 5 bases, in that order; junction bases with no gene match: 9. The V gene's germline CDR1 is SQVTM and CDR2 ANQGSEA. The CDR3 totals 14 residues. The DNA for the CDR3 is TGCAGCGTTGTGGCCCAGGGACAGGGTCACGAGCAGTACTTC. This codes for CSVVAQGQGHEQYF.

There are a few counts of this clonotype. The chain recombines TRBV6-6 with TRBJ2-7; no reliable D call. Germline-derived CDR1 and CDR2 are MNHNY and SVGAGI (reference sequence). V lost 0 bases and J lost 10, with 16 bases in between. The CDR3 runs to 14 residues. CDR3 protein: CASSYSSGRTGQYF. The CDR3 nucleotides are TGTGCCAGCAGTTACTCTTCCGGCCGTACCGGACAGTACTTC.

This clonotype was recorded many times. The chain uses TRBV4-1 and TRBJ1-1; a weak D match, TRBD1 (5 bases). The length of the CDR3 is 16 residues. Germline V lookup: CDR1 MGHRA, CDR2 YSYEKL. The V end was cut by 0 bases, the J end by 0 bases, with 11 bases between. The CDR3 DNA is TGCGCCAGCAGCCAAGAGTGGGGCAGGGTGAACACTGAAGCTTTCTTT. Translation: CASSQEWGRVNTEAFF.

Regarding this clonotype: A much larger clone differs by one base, so this may be a read error. The chain combines TRBV10-3 with TRBJ1-2; a weak D match, TRBD1 (5 bases). The germline V gene has CDR1 ENHRY and CDR2 SYGVKD. With 3 bases removed from V and 0 bases from J, the gap between germline ends came to 8 bases. The CDR3 runs to 14 residues. The CDR3 protein is CAISEGDTNYGYTF. The CDR3 nucleotides read TGTGCCATCAGTGAAGGGGATACTAACTATGGCTACACCTTC.

This clonotype appeared a single time. It may be a read error: a sequence one base away is much more abundant. V and J are TRBV7-9 and TRBJ1-1; 8 positions match TRBD1. Per germline, CDR1 SEHNR and CDR2 FQNEAQ (reference sequence). The CDR3 runs to 14 residues. In nucleotides, the CDR3 is TGTGCCGGCAGCAGACCGGGACAGGTTTTTGAAGCTTTCTTT. The encoded protein is CAGSRPGQVFEAFF.

The V call is TRBV7-6, the J call TRBJ1-6, with 7 bases matching TRBD1. J lost 6 bases, V lost 0 bases, and 11 bases had no gene match. CDR1 and CDR2 (germline): SGHVS, FNYEAQ. This CDR3 has 18 amino acids. The CDR3 region has the DNA TGTGCCAGCAGCTTAGCCCAGGGGGACGACTCAAGTAATTCACCCCTCCACTTT. This gives the protein CASSLAQGDDSSNSPLHF. Full variable domain (rest looked up from reference TRBV7-6 and TRBJ1-6): GAGVSQSPRYKVTKRGQDVALRCDPISGHVSLYWYRQALGQGPEFLTYFNYEAQQDKSGLPNDRFSAERPEGSISTLTIQRTEQRDSAMYRCASSLAQGDDSSNSPLHFGNGTRLTVT.

In this sample, this clonotype turned up a few times. The chain uses TRBV6-2 or TRBV6-3 and TRBJ1-5, with TRBD1 identical over 8 bases. Germline V gene lookup returns CDR1 MNHEY and CDR2 SVGEGT. The CDR3 spans 15 residues. J lost 1 base, V lost 6 bases, and 5 bases had no gene match. The CDR3 DNA sequence: TGTGCCAGCAGAACAGGGGGAGAGAGCAATCAGCCCCAGCATTTT. Its protein product is CASRTGGESNQPQHF.

J is TRBJ1-5 and V is TRBV6-5; D is undetermined. Germline V gene data show CDR1 as MNHEY and CDR2 as SVGAGI. The V gene lost 2 bases and the J gene lost 4 bases, with 6 bases spanning the gap. The CDR3 has 13 amino acids. This chain's CDR3 is CASSYGQNQPQHF. The CDR3 DNA reads TGTGCCAGCAGTTACGGGCAGAATCAGCCCCAGCATTTT.

This clonotype was counted many times. The chain employs TRBV7-9 and TRBJ1-3; no definite D call. The V gene lost 3 bases and the J gene lost 7 bases, with 10 bases spanning the gap. The CDR3 runs 13 residues. Germline V gene data show CDR1 as SEHNR and CDR2 as FQNEAQ (reference sequence). The CDR3 region has the DNA TGTGCCAGCAGCTTTGAGTCGTCGAACACCATATATTTT. It codes for CASSFESSNTIYF.